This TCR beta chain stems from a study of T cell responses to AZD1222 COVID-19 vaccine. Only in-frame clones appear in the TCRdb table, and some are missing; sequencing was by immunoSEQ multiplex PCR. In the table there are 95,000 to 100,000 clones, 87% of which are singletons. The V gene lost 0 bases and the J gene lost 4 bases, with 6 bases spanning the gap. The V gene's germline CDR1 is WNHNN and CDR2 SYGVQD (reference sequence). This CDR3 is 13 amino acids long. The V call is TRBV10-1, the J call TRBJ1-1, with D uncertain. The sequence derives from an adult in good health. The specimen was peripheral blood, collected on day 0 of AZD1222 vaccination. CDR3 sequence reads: CASSESQSTEAFF. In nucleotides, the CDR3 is TGCGCCAGCAGTGAGTCGCAGTCCACTGAAGCTTTCTTT.